The clone carrying this T cell receptor beta chain was seen only a few times. TCRdb itself ran the RT-PCR reads through MiXCR, one entry per CDR3 protein. The top ten hold 3.6% of the sample, which has about 700,000 distinct CDR3 sequences, 14% seen once. Germline values: CDR1 SGHKS, CDR2 YYEKEE (reference sequence). The CDR3 runs to 15 residues. Trimming stripped 0 bases from V and 4 bases from J, with 13 bases between. This receptor was identified in a female donor in good health, serving as a healthy control. The rearrangement uses TRBV5-5 and TRBJ1-1, with D unclear. Sequencing was done on a sample of memory CD4+ T cells from blood. The CDR3 loop is CASSLGGTVGTEAFF. CDR3 nucleotide sequence: TGTGCCAGCAGCTTGGGGGGAACAGTTGGCACTGAAGCTTTCTTT. The full variable domain, completed using reference TRBV5-5 and TRBJ1-1, is DAGVTQSPTHLIKTRGQQVTLRCSPISGHKSVSWYQQVLGQGPQFIFQYYEKEERGRGNFPDRFSARQFPNYSSELNVNALLLGDSALYLCASSLGGTVGTEAFFGQGTRLTVV.